The 25 T cell receptor beta chains below all came from one sample that was sequenced in a study of a mutant IDH1 vaccine in newly diagnosed glioma (dated by TCRdb to about 2021). The sample's time point label, decoded: baseline, week 1 (first vaccination visit). Reading the label with the study, this specimen's treatment or condition is: pre-vaccination baseline after standard-of-care therapy. The library was made by the immunoSEQ multiplex PCR assay. TCRdb provides this immuneACCESS table in a form limited to in-frame rearrangements. Some clones are lacking; in checked studies, under half of them reflect an unresolved V gene, and why the rest are absent is not known. Across this sample there are about 92,000 clones, with around four fifths seen only once. Approximately 8% of the sample comes from the top ten. Sample: PBMCs, taken from a glioma patient treated with radiotherapy, temozolomide or both. The receptors shown here come from a woman aged 45-59 years with glioma.

V usage is TRBV14 and J usage is TRBJ1-1, with TRBD1 as a possible D gene (5 bases). V was shortened by 4 bases and J by 4 bases, with 13 bases between the two germline ends. Looked up from germline, CDR1 is SGHDN and CDR2 is FVKESK. The CDR3 runs to 14 residues. The CDR3: CASSLGGGPTEAFF. DNA of the CDR3: TGTGCCAGCAGCCTTGGGGGGGGACCCACTGAAGCTTTCTTT.

This clone was found once. This chain links TRBV18 with TRBJ2-7; weak D call: TRBD1 (7 bases). The germline V gene has CDR1 KGHSH and CDR2 LQKENI. The CDR3 consists of 14 residues. V gave up 3 bases and J gave up 7 bases, with 16 bases separating them. DNA for the CDR3: TGTGCCAGCTCACCCAGGGGGGCCGGAGAAGAGCAGTACTTC. Translating it yields CASSPRGAGEEQYF.

The chain carries TRBV25-1 and TRBJ2-1, with a possible D match to TRBD2 (7 bases). This CDR3 spans 12 amino acids. V was clipped by 7 bases and J by 9 bases, with 13 bases between them. From germline, CDR1 is MGHDK and CDR2 SYGVNS. The CDR3 here is CASIVGGGEQFF. The CDR3 DNA reads as TGTGCCAGCATCGTAGGGGGGGGTGAGCAGTTCTTC.

This clone has only a few counts. This sequence joins TRBV30 and TRBJ1-6; the match to TRBD1 covers 7 bases. There are 15 residues in the CDR3. The germline gives CDR1 GTSNPN, CDR2 SVGIG (reference sequence). Trimming at V came to 3 bases and at J to 12 bases, leaving 14 bases not matched to a gene. The CDR3 here is CAWRGGTADGVPLHF. CDR3 nucleotide sequence: TGTGCCTGGAGGGGCGGGACAGCCGATGGGGTACCCCTCCACTTT.

As DNA, the CDR3 is TGTGCCAGTAGCGAATCGACGGTATTATTTTCCTCTGGGGCCAACGTCCTGACTTTC. Translating gives CASSESTVLFSSGANVLTF. The chain recombines TRBV19 with TRBJ2-6; D gene uncertain. Trimming shortened V by 6 bases and J by 0 bases, and 21 bases separated the two germline ends. The CDR3 is 19 amino acids. Germline CDR1 LNHDA, CDR2 SQIVND (reference sequence).

The CDR3 bases are TGTGCCAGCAGCTCACGGACTACGCAAAAAGAGACCCAGTACTTC. Amino acids: CASSSRTTQKETQYF. The rearrangement links TRBV5-4 to TRBJ2-5, with TRBD2 as a possible D gene (6 bases). Trimming took off 3 bases at V and 3 bases at J, with 15 bases between the two ends. This CDR3 is 15 amino acids long. CDR1 is SGHNT, CDR2 YYREEE, per germline (reference sequence). Together with reference TRBV5-4 and TRBJ2-5, the CDR3 gives the full variable domain: ETGVTQSPTHLIKTRGQQVTLRCSSQSGHNTVSWYQQALGQGPQFIFQYYREEENGRGNFPPRFSGLQFPNYSSELNVNALELDDSALYLCASSSRTTQKETQYFGPGTRLLVL.

The chain links TRBV6-1 to TRBJ1-4; D gene unclear. V was trimmed by 2 bases and J by 5 bases, leaving 9 bases between them. Germline loops: CDR1 MNHNS, CDR2 SASEGT. This CDR3 has 14 amino acids. Here the CDR3 reads CASSEISLNEKLFF. As DNA, the CDR3 is TGTGCCAGCAGTGAAATATCCCTGAATGAAAAACTGTTTTTT.

This chain uses TRBV4-3 with TRBJ1-2; a possible D gene is TRBD1 (5 bases). CDR1 and CDR2 from the germline V gene are LGHNA and YSLEER. V lost 0 bases and J 7 bases, leaving 15 bases between the germline ends. This CDR3 has 15 residues. The CDR3 region has the DNA TGCGCCAGCAGCCAAGAAATTGGGCAGGGCAGTGGCTACACCTTC. As protein: CASSQEIGQGSGYTF.

This clone was detected only once. The J gene is TRBJ1-5, the V gene TRBV9; D is uncertain. CDR3 length: 14 residues. The germline V gene has CDR1 SGDLS and CDR2 YYNGEE. V was trimmed by 0 bases and J by 4 bases, leaving 8 bases between them. The CDR3 DNA reads TGTGCCAGCAGCGTAGAGAGCATTAATCAGCCCCAGCATTTT. Its protein product is CASSVESINQPQHF.

The gene calls are TRBV6-6 and TRBJ1-2, with 10 bases lining up with TRBD1. Per germline, CDR1 MNHNY and CDR2 SVGAGI (reference sequence). This CDR3 has 14 residues. V lost 7 bases to trimming and J lost 8 bases; unmatched junction nucleotides: 10. Here the CDR3 DNA reads TGTGCCAGCATTAGGACAGGGGGTTCGGGAGGCTACACCTTC. Its protein is CASIRTGGSGGYTF.

The chain joins TRBV5-1 to TRBJ1-2; TRBD1 matches at 8 bases. This CDR3 has 13 residues. With 4 bases clipped from V and 8 bases from J, the junction kept 7 bases outside the gene matches. Germline V gene data show CDR1 as SGHRS and CDR2 as YFSETQ. The CDR3 is CASSQDRVEGYTF. DNA of the CDR3: TGCGCCAGCAGCCAGGACAGGGTGGAGGGCTACACCTTC.

This clone was detected once. J is TRBJ2-7 and V is TRBV28, with D tentatively TRBD1 (6 bases). Trimming cost V 5 bases and J 2 bases, with 19 bases left between them. This CDR3 has 16 amino acids. Per germline, CDR1 MDHEN and CDR2 SYDVKM. In DNA form, the CDR3 reads TGTGCCAGCAGTCCCCGAGGGGGAAGGTTGGCCTACGAGCAGTACTTC. Translated: CASSPRGGRLAYEQYF.

The gene calls are TRBV11-2 and TRBJ2-1; D ambiguous. The germline V gene has CDR1 SGHAT and CDR2 FQNNGV. V was pared by 4 bases and J by 3 bases, with 7 bases between. The CDR3 is made up of 13 amino acids. CDR3 coding DNA: TGTGCCAGCAGCTCCCCTTACTACAATGAGCAGTTCTTC. This translates into CASSSPYYNEQFF.

This clone has only one observation. V is TRBV6-6 and J is TRBJ2-1; 8 nucleotides line up with TRBD1. There are 16 residues in the CDR3. The germline V gene has CDR1 MNHNY and CDR2 SVGAGI (reference sequence). V trimming: 4 bases; J trimming: 2 bases; junction bases outside the gene matches: 7. CDR3 loop: CASSSTGTGAYNEQFF. The CDR3, as DNA: TGTGCCAGCAGTTCCACCGGGACAGGAGCCTACAATGAGCAGTTCTTC.

The chain has TRBV7-9 and TRBJ1-1; D remains ambiguous. Trimming removed 2 bases from V and 3 bases from J, with 7 bases in between. The germline CDR1 and CDR2 sequences are SEHNR and FQNEAQ (reference sequence). This CDR3 has 13 residues. Here the CDR3 reads CASSLSGDTEAFF. The CDR3 nucleotides read TGTGCCAGCAGCTTATCTGGGGACACTGAAGCTTTCTTT.

This sequence joins TRBV7-8 and TRBJ1-1; D ambiguous. The CDR3 length is 13 residues. Trimming left V 1 base short and J 2 bases short, with 5 bases between. CDR1 and CDR2 (germline): SGHVS, FQNEAQ. CDR3 coding DNA: TGTGCCAGCAGCTTAGAAGCTAACACTGAAGCTTTCTTT. Protein product: CASSLEANTEAFF.

This clone was detected once. The chain links TRBV2 to TRBJ1-1, with 12 bases aligning to TRBD1. The CDR3 contains 14 residues. Germline V gives CDR1 SNHLY, CDR2 FYNNEI. V dropped 8 bases and J dropped 10; count of bases not matched to a gene: 11. CDR3 sequence (DNA): TGTGCCAGCGGACCGGGACAGGGGGCGCCGGTAGCTTTCTTT. Translating it yields CASGPGQGAPVAFF.

The chain carries TRBV7-2 and TRBJ1-5; 7 positions agree with TRBD1. V dropped 3 bases and J dropped 6; count of bases not matched to a gene: 11. The CDR3 totals 16 residues. Germline assignment: CDR1 SGHTA and CDR2 FQGNSA. The CDR3 coding sequence is TGTGCCAGCAGCTTGTCGGGCAGGGGGGTAAGTCAGCCCCAGCATTTT. It yields the protein CASSLSGRGVSQPQHF.

The chain is built from TRBV5-1 and TRBJ1-1, with D perhaps matching TRBD1 (6 bases). The length of the CDR3 is 14 residues. Germline V gene lookup returns CDR1 SGHRS and CDR2 YFSETQ. The V end was cut by 2 bases, the J end by 4 bases, with 12 bases between. The CDR3 reads CASSFTQGRTEAFF. As DNA, the CDR3 is TGCGCCAGCAGCTTCACTCAGGGGCGCACTGAAGCTTTCTTT.

This clone was picked up a small number of times. This rearrangement joins TRBV6-1 to TRBJ2-3; no reliable D call. V was shortened by 4 bases and J by 3 bases, with 11 bases between the two germline ends. Germline V gene sequence: CDR1 MNHNS, CDR2 SASEGT. This CDR3 has 14 amino acids. CDR3: CASSGSGDTDTQYF. The CDR3, as DNA: TGTGCCAGCAGTGGCAGTGGGGATACAGATACGCAGTATTTT.

The chain is built from TRBV6-1 and TRBJ2-1, with a weak D call TRBD1 (6 bases). Looked up from germline, CDR1 is MNHNS and CDR2 is SASEGT. The CDR3 contains 13 residues. Trimming stripped 4 bases from V and 10 bases from J, with 14 bases between. CDR3 sequence (DNA): TGTGCCAGCAGTGGAATTAGGGGGTGGGAGCAGTTCTTC. This translates into CASSGIRGWEQFF.

V and J are TRBV2 and TRBJ2-5; 7 bases are a match to TRBD2. The ends lost 4 bases at V and 3 bases at J; junction bases unmatched: 8. This CDR3 is 15 amino acids long. In germline, CDR1 is SNHLY, CDR2 FYNNEI. The CDR3 here is CASSGLGGGKETQYF. CDR3 DNA: TGTGCCAGCAGTGGCCTGGGGGGGGGAAAAGAGACCCAGTACTTC.

This chain links TRBV5-6 with TRBJ2-7, with 8 bases identical to TRBD1. This CDR3 contains 15 residues. Germline V gene lookup returns CDR1 SGHDT and CDR2 YYEEEE. V lost 5 bases and J lost 0; bases outside the gene matches: 7. CDR3 in amino acids: CASSFGQGSSYEQYF. For the CDR3, the DNA is TGTGCCAGCAGTTTTGGACAGGGAAGCTCCTACGAGCAGTACTTC.

The chain carries TRBV28 and TRBJ1-2; the match to TRBD1 covers 7 bases. Trimming at V came to 7 bases and at J to 4 bases, leaving 12 bases not matched to a gene. The CDR3 length is 15 residues. Germline CDR1 and CDR2: MDHEN and SYDVKM. This CDR3 reads CASTLQDRALYGYTF. The CDR3 region has the DNA TGTGCCAGCACCCTCCAAGACAGGGCCCTCTATGGCTACACCTTC.

The V gene is TRBV7-7, the J gene TRBJ2-5; 10 nucleotides align to TRBD2. This CDR3 comprises 15 residues. Germline values: CDR1 SSHAT, CDR2 FNYEAQ (reference sequence). V lost 4 bases, J lost 5 bases, and 7 bases stayed unmatched. As DNA, the CDR3 is TGTGCCAGCAGCTCAGAGCGGGGGGGTCTTGAGACCCAGTACTTC. Translated: CASSSERGGLETQYF.